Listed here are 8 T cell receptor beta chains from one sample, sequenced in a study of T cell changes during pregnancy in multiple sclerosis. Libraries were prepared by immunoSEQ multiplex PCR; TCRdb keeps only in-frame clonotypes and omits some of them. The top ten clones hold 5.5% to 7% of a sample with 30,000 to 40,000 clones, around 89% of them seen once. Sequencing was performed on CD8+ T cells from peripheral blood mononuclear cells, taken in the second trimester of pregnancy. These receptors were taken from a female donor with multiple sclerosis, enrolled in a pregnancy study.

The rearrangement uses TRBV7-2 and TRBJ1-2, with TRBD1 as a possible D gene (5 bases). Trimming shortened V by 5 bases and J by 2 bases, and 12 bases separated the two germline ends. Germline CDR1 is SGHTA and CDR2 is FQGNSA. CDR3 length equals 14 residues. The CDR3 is CASSPWGRNYGYTF. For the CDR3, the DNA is TGTGCCAGCAGCCCATGGGGCAGGAACTATGGCTACACCTTC.

The chain's CDR3 is CASSQSRDYGYTF. The DNA of the CDR3 is TGCGCCAGCAGCCAATCCAGGGATTATGGCTACACCTTC. J is TRBJ1-2 and V is TRBV4-3; possible D gene TRBD1, 5 bases. The V and J ends lost 2 bases and 5 bases respectively, with 9 bases between them. CDR1 is LGHNA and CDR2 is YSLEER in the germline V gene. The CDR3 runs to 13 residues.

The CDR3 region has the DNA TGCGCCAGCAGCCAAGGTCTAGCGGCCAGCTCCTACGAGCAGTACTTC. Its protein product is CASSQGLAASSYEQYF. The gene calls are TRBV4-3 and TRBJ2-7; the match to TRBD2 covers 7 bases. The trim removed 1 base at V and 0 bases at J, leaving 6 bases unmatched. CDR1 LGHNA and CDR2 YSLEER come from the germline V gene. This CDR3 is 16 amino acids long.

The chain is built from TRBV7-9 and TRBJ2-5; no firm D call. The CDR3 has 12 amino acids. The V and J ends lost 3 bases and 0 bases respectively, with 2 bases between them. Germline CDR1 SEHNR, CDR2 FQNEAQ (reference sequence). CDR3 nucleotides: TGTGCCAGCAGCTTCTACCAAGAGACCCAGTACTTC. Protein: CASSFYQETQYF.

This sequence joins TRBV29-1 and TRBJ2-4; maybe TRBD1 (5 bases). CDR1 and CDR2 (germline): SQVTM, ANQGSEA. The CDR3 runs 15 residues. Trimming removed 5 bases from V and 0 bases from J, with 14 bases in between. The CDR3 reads CSVYRQYRAKNIQYF. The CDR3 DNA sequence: TGCAGCGTTTACAGACAGTACCGAGCCAAAAACATTCAGTACTTC.

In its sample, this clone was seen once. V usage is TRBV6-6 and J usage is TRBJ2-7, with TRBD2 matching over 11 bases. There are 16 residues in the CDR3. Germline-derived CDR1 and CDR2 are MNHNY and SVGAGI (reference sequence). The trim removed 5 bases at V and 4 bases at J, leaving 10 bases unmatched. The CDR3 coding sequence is TGTGCCAGCAGTCACAAGACTAGCGGGAAATGGTACGAGCAGTACTTC. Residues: CASSHKTSGKWYEQYF.

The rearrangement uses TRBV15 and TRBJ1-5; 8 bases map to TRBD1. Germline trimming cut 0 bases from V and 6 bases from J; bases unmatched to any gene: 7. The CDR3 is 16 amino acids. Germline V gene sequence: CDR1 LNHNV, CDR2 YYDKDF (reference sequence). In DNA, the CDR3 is TGTGCCACCAGCAGAGATTGGGCAGGGGGCGTTCAGCCCCAGCATTTT. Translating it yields CATSRDWAGGVQPQHF. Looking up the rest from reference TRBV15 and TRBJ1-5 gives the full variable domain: DAMVIQNPRYQVTQFGKPVTLSCSQTLNHNVMYWYQQKSSQAPKLLFHYYDKDFNNEADTPDNFQSRRPNTSFCFLDIRSPGLGDTAMYLCATSRDWAGGVQPQHFGDGTRLSIL.

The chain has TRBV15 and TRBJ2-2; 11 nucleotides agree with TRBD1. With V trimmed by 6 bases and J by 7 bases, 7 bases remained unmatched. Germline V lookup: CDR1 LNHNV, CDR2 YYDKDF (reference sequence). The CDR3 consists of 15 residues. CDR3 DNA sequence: TGTGCCACCAGGGGGGACAGGGGGAATGGCGGGGAGCTGTTTTTT. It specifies CATRGDRGNGGELFF.